The entry below gives a single T cell receptor (beta chain) sequence along with its context. The antigen is unknown. TCRdb recomputed calls from the 5' RACE reads with MiXCR, one row per CDR3 protein. The sample carries hundreds of thousands of distinct CDR3 sequences, roughly 21% recorded once. These data come from a study of T-cell memory formation after mild COVID-19. Study-wide background: TCR clusters mostly belonged to single donors.

Germline V CDR1 and CDR2: SGHRS, YFSETQ. V lost 0 bases, J lost 3 bases, and 12 bases lay in between. The CDR3 spans 15 residues. Whole-study findings and limits: The authors did not confirm SARS-CoV-2 specificity of second-wave clones peaking day 37. Prior to infection, memory already included some responding clones, suggesting cross-reactive memory joined.

The receptor was derived from an adult woman who had mild COVID-19 (a few samples of this study predate the infection). Cell type and time point are not known. J is TRBJ1-2 and V is TRBV5-1; D may be TRBD1 (5 bases). The sequencing sample was made of PBMCs or a T cell subset sorted from them (not recorded which). For the CDR3, the DNA is TGCGCCAGCAGCTTGGGGAGGGGAAGGGACTATGGCTACACCTTC. This codes for CASSLGRGRDYGYTF.